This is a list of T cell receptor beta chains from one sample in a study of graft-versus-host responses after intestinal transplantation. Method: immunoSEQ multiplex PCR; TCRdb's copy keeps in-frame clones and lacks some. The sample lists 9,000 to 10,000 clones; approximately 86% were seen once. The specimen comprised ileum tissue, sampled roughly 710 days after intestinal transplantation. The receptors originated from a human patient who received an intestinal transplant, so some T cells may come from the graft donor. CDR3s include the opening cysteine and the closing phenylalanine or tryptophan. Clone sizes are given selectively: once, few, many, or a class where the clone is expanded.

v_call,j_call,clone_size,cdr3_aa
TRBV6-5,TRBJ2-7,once,CASSYRQGHYEQYF
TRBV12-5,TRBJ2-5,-,CASGLGQGGMGETQYF
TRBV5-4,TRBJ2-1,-,CASSPQGTHNEQFF
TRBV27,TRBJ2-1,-,CASSPGTSGKVEQFF
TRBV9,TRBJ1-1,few,CASSVGDRANTEAFF
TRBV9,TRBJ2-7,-,CASSVGEPNSYEQYF
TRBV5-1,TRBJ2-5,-,CASSLANRGRETQYF
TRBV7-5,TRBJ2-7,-,CVRSSTSGSFYEQYF
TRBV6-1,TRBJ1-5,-,CASSEALAFGGDQPQHF
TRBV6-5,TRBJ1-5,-,CASSYDANQPQHF
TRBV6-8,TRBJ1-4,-,CAGPTGSWELFF
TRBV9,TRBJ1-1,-,CASSVGGRRGDTEAFF
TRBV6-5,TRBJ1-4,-,CASSYSHGTGDEKLFF
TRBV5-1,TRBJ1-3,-,CASSLGPQGSGNTIYF
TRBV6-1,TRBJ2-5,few,CASSETSGGPTDF
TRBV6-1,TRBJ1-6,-,CASSGRQGLNSPLHF
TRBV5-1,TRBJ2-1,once,CASSYSGAYNEQFF
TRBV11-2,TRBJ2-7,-,CASSFVEGFVYEQYF
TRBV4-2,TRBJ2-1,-,CASSQSGVLVGAVGNEQFF
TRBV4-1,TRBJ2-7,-,CASSPMGLVDEQYF
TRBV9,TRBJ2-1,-,CASSVAEGTGHYNEQFF
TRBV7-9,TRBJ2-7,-,CASSSSGGTGGSEQYF
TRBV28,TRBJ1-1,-,CASSPPSSMNTEAFF
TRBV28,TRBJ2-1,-,CASHLSGMDNEQFF
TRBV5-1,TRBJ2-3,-,CASSLATGGADTQYF
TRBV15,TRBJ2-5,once,CATSSTSGQETQYF
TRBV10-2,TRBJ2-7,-,CASRDPYEQYF
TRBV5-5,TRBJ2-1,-,CASSLFGGGLQDDEQFF
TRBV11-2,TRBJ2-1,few,CASSLDISRYNEQFF
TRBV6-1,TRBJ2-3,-,CASSETLASLYTDTQYF
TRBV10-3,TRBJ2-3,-,CAISDPHRAAISTDTQYF
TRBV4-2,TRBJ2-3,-,CASSQYGGTTDTQYF
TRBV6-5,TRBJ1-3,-,CASSVGLLSGNTIYF
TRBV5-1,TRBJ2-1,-,CASSFGGRNYNEQFF
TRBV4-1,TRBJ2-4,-,CASSQGTGGATNIQYF
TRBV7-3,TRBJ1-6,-,CASSYGNSPLHF
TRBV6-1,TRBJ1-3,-,CASSPQTGFGNTIYF
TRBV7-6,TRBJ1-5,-,CASAAGDGGNQPQHF
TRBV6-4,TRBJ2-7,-,CASSRDRVDEQYF
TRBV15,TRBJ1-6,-,CATSRGTKLGRGIIVSSPLHF
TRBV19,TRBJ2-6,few,CASRTSGRLSGANVLTF
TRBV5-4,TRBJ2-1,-,CASSFGRNEQFF
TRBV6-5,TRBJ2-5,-,CASSPPGRHKETQYF
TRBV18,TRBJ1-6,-,CASSPGRANSPLHF
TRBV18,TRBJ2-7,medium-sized,CASKQEYGAYEQYF
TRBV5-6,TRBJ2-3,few,CASSLVRSSWDTQYF